This TCR beta chain stems from a study of vaccination and CD4 T cells after COVID-19. Sequencing of the DNA from cultured CD4+ T cells was carried out with the Oncomine TCR Beta short-read assay. Each CDR3 protein gets one entry after TCRdb re-called the PCR reads with MiXCR. This sample has approximately 9,500 distinct CDR3 sequences, with approximately 24% found just once. The germline V gene has CDR1 DFQATT and CDR2 SNEGSKA (reference sequence). The CDR3 is 12 amino acids. Trimming took 6 bases from V and 8 from J, leaving 16 bases between them. Of note for this clonotype: Antigen specificity is unknown.

This sample's treatment: roughly 11-day PBMC culture with coronavirus spike peptide pools or control peptides (ViraFEST assay). Here the sequenced sample was CD4+ T cells from blood, cultured in vitro, taken before SARS-CoV-2 vaccination. The chain employs TRBV20-1 and TRBJ1-2; D is possibly TRBD1 (5 bases). This receptor was obtained from a human donor who received a COVID-19 vaccine. The CDR3 region is CSAAPNRGGYTF. CDR3 sequence (DNA): TGCAGTGCCGCTCCCAATAGGGGAGGCTACACCTTC.